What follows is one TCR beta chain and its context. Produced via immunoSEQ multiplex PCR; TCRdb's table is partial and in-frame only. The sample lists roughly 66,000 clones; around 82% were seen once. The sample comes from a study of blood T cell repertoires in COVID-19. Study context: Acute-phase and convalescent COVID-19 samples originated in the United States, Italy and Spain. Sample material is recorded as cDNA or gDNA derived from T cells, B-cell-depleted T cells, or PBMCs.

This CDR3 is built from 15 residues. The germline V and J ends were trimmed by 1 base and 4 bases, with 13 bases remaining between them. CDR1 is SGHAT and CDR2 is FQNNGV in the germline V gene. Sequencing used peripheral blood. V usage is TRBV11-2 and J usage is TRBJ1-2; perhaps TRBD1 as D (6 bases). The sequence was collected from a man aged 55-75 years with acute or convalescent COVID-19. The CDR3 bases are TGTGCCAGCAGCTTAGCCCCTGGACAGCTCTATGGCTACACCTTC. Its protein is CASSLAPGQLYGYTF.